The entry below describes one T cell receptor beta chain. What antigen it recognizes has not been identified. The sample holds no much larger clone one base away, and base qualities are not on file. Using the deep immunoSEQ assay, TCR CDR3 regions were amplified from genomic DNA by multiplex PCR. For each cell subset, the extracted genomic DNA was distributed evenly across all wells of several immunoSEQ 96-well plates, and each plate served as one replicate. Each replicate PCR for sorted subsets received roughly 200 ng genomic DNA, equal to around 32,000 T cell genomes. Purified libraries were measured with a Qubit 3.0 fluorometer, size-checked on a Bioanalyzer 2100, and measured again with the KAPA Library Quantification kit. A separate single-read 150-cycle Illumina NextSeq 550 flow cell was used to sequence each immunoSEQ 96-well plate. The study's processing was this. Because the immunoSEQ output held only junctional sequences and lacked quality scores, the filtering could not match the filtering applied to full-length reads. Sequences were annotated with PyIR, a Python wrapper for IgBLAST v1.9, and V/J genes and CDR3 were assigned using IMGT germline references. Reads were filtered out if the reads had weak V/J assignments (E-value above 1e-6), no CDR3, stop codons, out-of-frame junctions, or ambiguous translated residues. V3J clonotypes were defined as sequences sharing an identical inferred V gene, J gene, and CDR3 amino acid sequence. Percentage overlap between repertoires was calculated by dividing the number of shared unique clonotypes by the size of the smaller repertoire. RTK rarefaction, the Chao1 estimator, and Recon v2.1 estimates of unobserved clonotypes were used to assess repertoire richness. Generation probabilities were computed with OLGA for all TCRbeta clonotypes obtained by the gDNA method from several donors. TCRdb carries this immuneACCESS record with in-frame sequences only. Its versions omit some clonotypes, under half of them owing to an unresolved V gene in the studies checked, with the rest unexplained. Clone size and the V and J calls come from that table; the DNA yielded D and trimming. This sample comprises about 660,000 clones, under 80% of them detected only once. The ten largest clonotypes hold approximately 1.7% of the sample.

This sample was taken from a study of shared clonotypes between healthy human individuals (dated by TCRdb to 2019 to 2021). With regard to the full study: The cohort included a few men and two women between 18 and 49 years of age. Each donor's leukapheresis produced roughly between about 0.9 and 9.5 billion PBMCs. For each donor, CD4 naive and CD4 memory were each given three plates, CD8 naive was given two plates, and CD8 memory was given one plate. Different laboratories and diverse techniques were used to prepare libraries and sequence TCR repertoires, to increase sequencing depth and limit assay-specific biases. The study deeply sequenced blood TCR repertoires of 5 or 6 healthy adults to estimate repertoire size and the extent of clonotype sharing between individuals. The paper as a whole reports these results and caveats: Clonotypes shared by all four sorted-subset donors showed higher generation probabilities than non-shared clonotypes. Pairwise subsampling indicated that sequencing depth was expected to affect the degree of clonotype sharing among donors. Sampling was restricted to blood, and TCR repertoires in tissue are likely to differ from TCR repertoires in blood. Incomplete sequencing was indicated by rarefaction of sorted-subset datasets, despite the large sequencing depth. The small number of donors limited the genetic and exposure-history diversity represented. Across a handful of donors, around 5% of naive CD4, over 3% of naive CD8, about 2.3% of memory CD4, and roughly 0.41% of memory CD8 clonotypes were shared. Naive subsets generally had larger estimated clonotype richness than memory subsets.

The donors were healthy, HIV-negative adults who had no recently reported acute infections or vaccinations. Only Caucasian adults living in Nashville, Tennessee, USA were represented among the donors. Magnetic negative selection was used to enrich CD4+ T cells, after which naive cells were positively selected on CD45RA and the negative fraction became the memory subset. Blood was collected by leukapheresis, and PBMCs were isolated by Ficoll-Histopaque density gradient centrifugation and then cryopreserved in liquid nitrogen vapor phase. Analytical flow cytometry was used to check the purity and quantity of every magnetically sorted T cell population. Genomic DNA was isolated from every sorted fraction and measured by UV absorbance on a Nanodrop 2000c. The TCR originated in a woman in her thirties in good health. Sequencing input: memory CD4+ T cells sorted from blood. Interpreted using the paper, the cell subset or site label stands for: CD45RA-negative fraction.

The nucleotides are TGCGCCAGCAGCCAATACACAGGGGCGCGAGTGAACACTGAAGCTTTCTTT. Translated, this is CASSQYTGARVNTEAFF. Recombination linked TRBV4-1 to TRBJ1-1, and 7 junctional nucleotides match TRBD1. Via the germline V gene, CDR1 is MGHRA and CDR2 YSYEKL. Clipping removes 2 bases from V and 0 bases from J, with 9 as the unmatched junction base count. The CDR3 sequence holds 17 residues, the cysteine and phenylalanine included. The CDR3 DNA has 51 bases and is translated from base 1.